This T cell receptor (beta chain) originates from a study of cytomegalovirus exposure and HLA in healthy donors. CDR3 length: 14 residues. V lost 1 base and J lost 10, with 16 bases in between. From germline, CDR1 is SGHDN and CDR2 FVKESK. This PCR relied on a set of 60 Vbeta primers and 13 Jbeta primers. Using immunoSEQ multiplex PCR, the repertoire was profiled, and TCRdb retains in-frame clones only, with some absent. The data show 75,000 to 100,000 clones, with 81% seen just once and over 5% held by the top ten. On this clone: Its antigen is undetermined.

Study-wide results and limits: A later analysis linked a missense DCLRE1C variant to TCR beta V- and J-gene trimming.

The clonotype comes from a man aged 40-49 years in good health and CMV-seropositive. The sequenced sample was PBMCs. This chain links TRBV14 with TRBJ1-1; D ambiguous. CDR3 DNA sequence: TGTGCCAGCAGCCAAGGGTATCGGAGTTCGAGAGCTTTCTTT. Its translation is CASSQGYRSSRAFF.